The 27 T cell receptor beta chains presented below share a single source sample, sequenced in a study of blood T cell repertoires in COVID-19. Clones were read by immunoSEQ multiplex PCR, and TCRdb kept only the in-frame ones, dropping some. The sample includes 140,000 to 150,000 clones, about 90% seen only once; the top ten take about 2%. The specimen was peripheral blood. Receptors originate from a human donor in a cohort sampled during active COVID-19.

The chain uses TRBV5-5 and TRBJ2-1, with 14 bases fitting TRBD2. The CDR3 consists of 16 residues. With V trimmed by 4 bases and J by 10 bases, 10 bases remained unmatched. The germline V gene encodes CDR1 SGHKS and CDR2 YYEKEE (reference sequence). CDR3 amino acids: CASSPPGTSGGGEQFF. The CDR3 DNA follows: TGTGCCAGCAGCCCACCCGGGACTAGCGGGGGTGGCGAGCAGTTCTTC.

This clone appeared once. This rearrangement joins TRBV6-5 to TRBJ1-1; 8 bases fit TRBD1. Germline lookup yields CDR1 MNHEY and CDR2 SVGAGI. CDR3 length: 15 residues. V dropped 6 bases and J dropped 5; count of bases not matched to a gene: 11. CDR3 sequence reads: CASSPSGGASTEAFF. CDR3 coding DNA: TGTGCCAGCAGCCCCTCAGGGGGCGCTTCGACTGAAGCTTTCTTT.

CDR3 nucleotides: TGTGCCAGTAGTATCGGGACCGGACAGGGAAAAATATCGGTCACCTATAATTCACCCCTCCACTTT. It yields the protein CASSIGTGQGKISVTYNSPLHF. The genes are TRBV19 and TRBJ1-6; TRBD1 agrees at 8 bases. The CDR3 loop spans 22 amino acids. Germline CDR1 LNHDA, CDR2 SQIVND (reference sequence). The trim removed 3 bases at V and 2 bases at J, leaving 21 bases unmatched.

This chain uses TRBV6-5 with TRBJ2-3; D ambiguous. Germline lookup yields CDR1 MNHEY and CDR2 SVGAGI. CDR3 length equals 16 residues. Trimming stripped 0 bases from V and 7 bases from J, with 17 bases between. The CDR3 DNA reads TGTGCCAGCAGTTACTCGTCCCCAGTGTCAGTGAATACGCAGTATTTT. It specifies CASSYSSPVSVNTQYF.

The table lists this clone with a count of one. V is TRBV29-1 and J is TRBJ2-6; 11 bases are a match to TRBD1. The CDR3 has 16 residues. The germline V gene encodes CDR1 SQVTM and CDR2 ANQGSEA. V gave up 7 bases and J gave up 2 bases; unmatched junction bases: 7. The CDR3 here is CSARTGGYAGANVLTF. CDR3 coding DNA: TGCAGCGCTAGGACAGGGGGCTACGCTGGGGCCAACGTCCTGACTTTC.

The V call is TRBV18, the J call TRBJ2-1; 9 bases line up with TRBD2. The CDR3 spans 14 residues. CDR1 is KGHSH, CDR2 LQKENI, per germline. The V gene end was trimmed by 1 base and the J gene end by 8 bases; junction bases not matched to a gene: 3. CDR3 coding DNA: TGTGCCAGCTCACCACTTAGCGGGAGCTATGAGCAGTTCTTC. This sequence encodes CASSPLSGSYEQFF. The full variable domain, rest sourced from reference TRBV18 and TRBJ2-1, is NAGVMQNPRHLVRRRGQEARLRCSPMKGHSHVYWYRQLPEEGLKFMVYLQKENIIDESGMPKERFSAEFPKEGPSILRIQQVVRGDSAAYFCASSPLSGSYEQFFGPGTRLTVL.

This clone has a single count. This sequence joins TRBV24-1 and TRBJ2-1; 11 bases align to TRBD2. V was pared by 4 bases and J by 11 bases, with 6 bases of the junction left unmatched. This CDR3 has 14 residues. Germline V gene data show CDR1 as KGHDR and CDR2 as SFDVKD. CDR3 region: CATSDPGLAVKQFF. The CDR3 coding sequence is TGTGCCACCAGTGACCCGGGACTAGCGGTAAAGCAGTTCTTC.

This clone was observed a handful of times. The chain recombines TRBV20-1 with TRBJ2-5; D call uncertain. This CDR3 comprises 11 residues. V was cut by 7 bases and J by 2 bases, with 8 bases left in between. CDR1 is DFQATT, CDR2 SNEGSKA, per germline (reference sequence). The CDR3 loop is CSVSQQETQYF. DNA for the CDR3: TGCAGTGTTTCACAGCAAGAGACCCAGTACTTC.

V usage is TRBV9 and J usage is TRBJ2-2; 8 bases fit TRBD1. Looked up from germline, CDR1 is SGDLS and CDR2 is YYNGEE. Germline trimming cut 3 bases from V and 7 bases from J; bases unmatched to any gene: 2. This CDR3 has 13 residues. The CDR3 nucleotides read TGTGCCAGCAGCGCAGGGGGCTTCGGGGAGCTGTTTTTT. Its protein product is CASSAGGFGELFF.

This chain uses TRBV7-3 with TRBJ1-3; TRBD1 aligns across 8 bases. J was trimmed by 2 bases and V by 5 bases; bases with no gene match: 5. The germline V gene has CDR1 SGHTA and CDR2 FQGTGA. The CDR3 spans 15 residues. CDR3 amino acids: CASSPSGQAGNTIYF. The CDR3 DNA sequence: TGTGCCAGCAGCCCATCGGGACAGGCTGGAAACACCATATATTTT.

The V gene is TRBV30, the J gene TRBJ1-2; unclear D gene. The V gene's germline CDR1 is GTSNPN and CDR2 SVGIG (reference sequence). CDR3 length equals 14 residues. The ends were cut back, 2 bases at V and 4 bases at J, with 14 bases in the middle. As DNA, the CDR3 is TGTGCCTGGAGTCGGAGGGCGCGGGGCTATGGCTACACCTTC. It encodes CAWSRRARGYGYTF.

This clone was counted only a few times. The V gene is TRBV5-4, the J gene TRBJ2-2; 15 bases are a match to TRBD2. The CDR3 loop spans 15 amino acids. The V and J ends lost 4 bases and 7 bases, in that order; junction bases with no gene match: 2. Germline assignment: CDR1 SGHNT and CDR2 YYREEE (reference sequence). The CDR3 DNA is TGTGCCAGCAGCCGGACTAGCGGGAGGGACGGGGAGCTGTTTTTT. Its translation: CASSRTSGRDGELFF.

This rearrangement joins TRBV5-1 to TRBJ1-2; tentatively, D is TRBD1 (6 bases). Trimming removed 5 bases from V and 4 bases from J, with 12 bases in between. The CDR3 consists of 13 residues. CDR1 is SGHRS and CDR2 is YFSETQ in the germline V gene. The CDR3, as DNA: TGCGCCAGCAGTTCCGGACAGCCCTATGGCTACACCTTC. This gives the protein CASSSGQPYGYTF. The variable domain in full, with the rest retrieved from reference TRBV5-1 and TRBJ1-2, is KAGVTQTPRYLIKTRGQQVTLSCSPISGHRSVSWYQQTPGQGLQFLFEYFSETQRNKGNFPGRFSGRQFSNSRSEMNVSTLELGDSALYLCASSSGQPYGYTFGSGTRLTVV.

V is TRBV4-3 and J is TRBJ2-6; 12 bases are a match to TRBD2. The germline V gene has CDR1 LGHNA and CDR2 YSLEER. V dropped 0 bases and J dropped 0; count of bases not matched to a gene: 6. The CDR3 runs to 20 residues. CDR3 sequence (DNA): TGCGCCAGCAGCCAAGAAATACTAGCGGGAGGATACTCTGGGGCCAACGTCCTGACTTTC. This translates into CASSQEILAGGYSGANVLTF.

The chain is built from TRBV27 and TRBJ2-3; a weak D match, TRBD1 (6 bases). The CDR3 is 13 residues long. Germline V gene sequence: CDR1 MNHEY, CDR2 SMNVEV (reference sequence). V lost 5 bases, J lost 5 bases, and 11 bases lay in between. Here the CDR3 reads CASSRQELDTQYF. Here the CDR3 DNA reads TGTGCCAGCAGTCGACAGGAACTAGATACGCAGTATTTT.

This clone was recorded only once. The CDR3: CASSFGQGYADTQYF. The CDR3 bases are TGTGCCAGCAGCTTCGGACAGGGGTACGCAGATACGCAGTATTTT. The rearrangement joins TRBV7-8 to TRBJ2-3; TRBD1 matches at 9 bases. The J segment lost 4 bases and the V segment lost 3 bases, leaving 5 bases of the junction unmatched. This CDR3 is built from 15 residues. In germline, CDR1 is SGHVS, CDR2 FQNEAQ.

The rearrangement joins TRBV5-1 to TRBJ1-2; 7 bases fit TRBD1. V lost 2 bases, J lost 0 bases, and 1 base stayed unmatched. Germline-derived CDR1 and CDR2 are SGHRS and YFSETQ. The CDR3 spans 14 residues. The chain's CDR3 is CASSLQGTNYGYTF. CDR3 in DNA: TGCGCCAGCAGCTTACAGGGGACTAACTATGGCTACACCTTC. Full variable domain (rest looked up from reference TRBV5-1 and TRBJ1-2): KAGVTQTPRYLIKTRGQQVTLSCSPISGHRSVSWYQQTPGQGLQFLFEYFSETQRNKGNFPGRFSGRQFSNSRSEMNVSTLELGDSALYLCASSLQGTNYGYTFGSGTRLTVV.

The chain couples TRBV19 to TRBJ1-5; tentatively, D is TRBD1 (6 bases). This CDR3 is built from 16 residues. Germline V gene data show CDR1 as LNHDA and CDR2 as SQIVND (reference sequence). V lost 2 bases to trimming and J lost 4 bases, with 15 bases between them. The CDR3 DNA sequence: TGTGCCAGTAGTATACCGCGGACAGTCAGAAATCAGCCCCAGCATTTT. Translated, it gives CASSIPRTVRNQPQHF.

The CDR3 DNA reads as TGTGCCAGTAGTATCGGGTATCAGCCCCAGCATTTT. This encodes CASSIGYQPQHF. The chain carries TRBV19 and TRBJ1-5; unclear D gene. V was cut by 3 bases and J by 5 bases, with 5 bases left in between. The CDR3 length is 12 residues. Germline V lookup: CDR1 LNHDA, CDR2 SQIVND (reference sequence).

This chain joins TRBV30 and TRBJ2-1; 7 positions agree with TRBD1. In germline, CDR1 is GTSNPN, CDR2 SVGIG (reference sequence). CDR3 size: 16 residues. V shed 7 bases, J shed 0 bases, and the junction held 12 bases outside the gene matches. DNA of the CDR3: TGTGCCTACATGACAGGGACCTTACGCTCCTACAATGAGCAGTTCTTC. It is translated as CAYMTGTLRSYNEQFF.

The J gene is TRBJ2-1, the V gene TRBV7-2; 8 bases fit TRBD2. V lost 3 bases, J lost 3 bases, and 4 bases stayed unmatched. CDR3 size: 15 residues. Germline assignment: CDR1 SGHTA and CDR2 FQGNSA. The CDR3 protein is CASSLRGDDYNEQFF. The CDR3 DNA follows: TGTGCCAGCAGCTTGCGGGGGGATGACTACAATGAGCAGTTCTTC.

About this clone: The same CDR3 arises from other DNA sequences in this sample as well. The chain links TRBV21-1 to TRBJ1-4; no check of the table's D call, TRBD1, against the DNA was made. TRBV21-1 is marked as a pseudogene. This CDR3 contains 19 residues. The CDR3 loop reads CASSPLASDAGAVREKLFF. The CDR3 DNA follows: TGTGCCAGCAGCCCTCTTGCTTCGGACGCAGGGGCCGTCCGCGAAAAACTGTTTTTT.

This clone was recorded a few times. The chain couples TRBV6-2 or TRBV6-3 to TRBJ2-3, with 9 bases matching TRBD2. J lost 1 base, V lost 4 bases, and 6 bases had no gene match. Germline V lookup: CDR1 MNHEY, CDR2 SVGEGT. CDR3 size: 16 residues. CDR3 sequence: CASSLHSGGGTDTQYF. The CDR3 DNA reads TGTGCCAGCAGTTTACATAGCGGGGGTGGCACAGATACGCAGTATTTT.

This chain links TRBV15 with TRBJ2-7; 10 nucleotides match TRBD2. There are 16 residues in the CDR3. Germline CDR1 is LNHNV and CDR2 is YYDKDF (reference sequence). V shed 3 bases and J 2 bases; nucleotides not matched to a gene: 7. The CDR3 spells CATSSTKRGGAYEQYF. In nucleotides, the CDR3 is TGTGCCACCAGCAGTACAAAGCGGGGGGGAGCCTACGAGCAGTACTTC.

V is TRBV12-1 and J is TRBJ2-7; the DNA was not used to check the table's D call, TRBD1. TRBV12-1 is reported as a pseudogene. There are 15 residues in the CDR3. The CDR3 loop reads CASSQTGQGDCEQYF. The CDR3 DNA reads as TGTGCCAGCAGCCAAACAGGACAGGGGGATTGCGAGCAGTACTTC.

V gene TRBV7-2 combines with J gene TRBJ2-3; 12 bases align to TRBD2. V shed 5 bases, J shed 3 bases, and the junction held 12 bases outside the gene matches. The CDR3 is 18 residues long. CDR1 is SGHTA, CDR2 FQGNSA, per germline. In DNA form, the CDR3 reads TGTGCCAGCAGCAAAGTGGGACTAGCGGGTTTGGGGACAGATACGCAGTATTTT. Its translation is CASSKVGLAGLGTDTQYF.

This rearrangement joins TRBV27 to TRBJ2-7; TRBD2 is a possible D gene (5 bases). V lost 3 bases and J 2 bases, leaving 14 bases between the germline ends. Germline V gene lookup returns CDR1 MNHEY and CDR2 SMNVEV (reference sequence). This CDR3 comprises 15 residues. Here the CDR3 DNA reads TGTGCCAGCAGTTTGACGGGGTTTACTCCCTACGAGCAGTACTTC. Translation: CASSLTGFTPYEQYF.